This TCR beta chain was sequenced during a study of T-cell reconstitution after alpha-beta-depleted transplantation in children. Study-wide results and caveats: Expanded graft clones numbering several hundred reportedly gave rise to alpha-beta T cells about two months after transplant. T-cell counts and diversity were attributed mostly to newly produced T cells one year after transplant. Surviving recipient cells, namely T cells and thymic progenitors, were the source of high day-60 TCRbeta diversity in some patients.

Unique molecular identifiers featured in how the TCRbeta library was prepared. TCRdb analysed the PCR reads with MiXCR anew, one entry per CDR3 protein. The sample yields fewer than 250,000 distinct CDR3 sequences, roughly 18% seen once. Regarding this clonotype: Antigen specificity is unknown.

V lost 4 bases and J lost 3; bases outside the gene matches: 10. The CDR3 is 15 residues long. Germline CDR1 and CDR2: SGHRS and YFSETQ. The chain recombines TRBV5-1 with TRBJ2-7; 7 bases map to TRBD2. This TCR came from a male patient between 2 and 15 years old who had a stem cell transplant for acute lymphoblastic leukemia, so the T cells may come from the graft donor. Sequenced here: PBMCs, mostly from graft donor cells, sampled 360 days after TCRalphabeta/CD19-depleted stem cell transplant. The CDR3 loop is CASSSPSSGIYEQYF. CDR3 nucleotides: TGCGCCAGCAGCAGCCCTTCGAGCGGGATCTACGAGCAGTACTTC.